This TCR beta chain came from a study of blood T cells in healthy people across ages. Combining a sample-barcoded 5' primer with a J-beta primer mix, a second PCR ran for roughly 7 to 11 cycles. TCRdb re-derived calls from the 5' RACE reads in MiXCR, one entry per CDR3 protein. This sample yields roughly 1.6 million distinct CDR3 sequences, of which about 31% are seen a single time; 11% belongs to the top ten. The length of the CDR3 is 15 residues. The V gene's germline CDR1 is SGHDT and CDR2 YYEEEE. V dropped 4 bases and J dropped 0 bases, with 13 bases sitting between them. Each sample yielded at least 6 million isolated PBMCs.

This TCR came from a woman younger than 45 in good health. This rearrangement joins TRBV5-6 to TRBJ1-1, with D perhaps matching TRBD1 (6 bases). Sequencing was carried out using blood. CDR3 coding DNA: TGTGCCAGCAGCACTCTGGACAGCCTGAACACTGAAGCTTTCTTT. Encoded protein: CASSTLDSLNTEAFF.